Listed below are T cell receptor beta chains from one sample, sequenced in a study of cytomegalovirus exposure and HLA in healthy donors. The assay was immunoSEQ multiplex PCR, and TCRdb's table has in-frame clones only and misses some. The sample lists 190,000 or so clones, 75% to 90% seen once, with 0.6% to 0.7% in the top ten. Sequenced: PBMCs. The receptor source for this set is a boy younger than 18 in good health and CMV-seronegative. CDR3s leave out the opening cysteine and the closing phenylalanine or tryptophan. The size entry is marked missing in some rows and otherwise reads once, few, many or a size class.

cdr3_aa	clone_size	v_call
ASSETSQNEQF	once	TRBV10-2
ASSQEAWETDRDGLVFEKLF	.	TRBV4-1
ASSQDTVGATNEKLF	.	TRBV4-3
ASSFLSGEETQY	.	TRBV5-6
ASSVNRDRSTDTQY	.	TRBV9
ASSFNRGKGNTEAF	.	TRBV11-2
ASSLRGSYEQY	.	TRBV5-6
ASSLVGRFNTEAF	few	TRBV11-2
ASSSTSTGTDTIY	.	TRBV5-1
ASSFFTGNTGELF	.	TRBV5-1
ASSIRDIRVAF	.	TRBV28
ASSQVDKYQETQY	few	TRBV5-4
ASSRDRGAYGYT	.	TRBV23-1
ASRDRRRGTQY	.	TRBV13
ASSFGGGSSYEQY	.	TRBV5-4
ASSDSGTGDTGELF	.	TRBV6-4
ASSLAGAAMNTEAF	.	TRBV7-9
ASSFEGDFDWDGYT	.	TRBV5-6
ASSYSFTNYGYT	.	TRBV6-5
SARLTDTQY	.	TRBV20-1
ASGLLTGTRTEAF	.	TRBV12-5
ASRTGLAGQETQY	.	TRBV2
ASSPSGGVGYT	.	TRBV6-5
ARSHDRVLGSDTIY	.	TRBV5-3
ASILHSDSSMNTEAF	.	TRBV7-9
ASTRSVGADGQPQH	few	TRBV19
ASSPGKTYEQY	.	TRBV19
ASSQVMDTNQPQH	.	TRBV4-1
ASSTTGGTFNEQY	.	TRBV5-6
ASGSLEETQY	few	TRBV5-1
ASRGPNYGYT	.	TRBV28
ASSMRTVLPNYGYT	.	TRBV19
ASTTFRGQIYGYT	.	TRBV7-2
ASSLPPAGELF	.	TRBV7-3
ASSPRQGTDTQY	once	TRBV9
SVEGQVNTEAF	.	TRBV29-1
ASSSPIPNPYEQY	.	TRBV11-2
ASSLAGLGSYEQY	.	TRBV27
ASSWDSTSAGVRYNEQF	.	TRBV11-1
ASSRDSSSYEQY	.	TRBV19
ATSRDITYSYEQY	once	TRBV15
ASSDEAYSYNEQF	.	TRBV6-4
ASSRQGGDQPQH	.	TRBV27
ASSNGLLSGNTIY	.	TRBV19
ASSYTVGGGYT	.	TRBV6-5
ASSPRAEEKLF	.	TRBV11-3
ANSGTPNTEAF	.	TRBV7-9
ASSFKRYEQY	.	TRBV7-8
AISPDRGETEAF	.	TRBV10-3
ASRQTGANVLT	once	TRBV6-5
SVQRRQGKTTDTQY	.	TRBV29-1
ASSQGSDREWNTGELF	.	TRBV4-1
ASSDPGGDRNEQY	.	TRBV10-1
ASKPGQGIPNEQY	.	TRBV6-5
ASSLNHLRLPNYGYT	.	TRBV5-1
ASGSLAFTGELF	.	TRBV11-2
AWSGEAYSNQPQH	.	TRBV30
SVEDLGDRPSTAF	.	TRBV29-1
ASSLGGDQPQH	few	TRBV5-1